This T cell receptor (beta chain) was captured by sequencing in a study of T cell responses to AZD1222 COVID-19 vaccine. Unmatched junction bases numbered 8, after V lost 4 bases and J lost 0 bases. Per the germline V gene, CDR1 is SGHVS and CDR2 is FQNEAQ. The CDR3 has 16 amino acids. Overall study results and limits: Seropositive at baseline were only a handful of AZD1222 recipients. Spike was spanned by vaccine-associated CD4 TCRs, with dominance at 160-218 and 743-854.

The assay was immunoSEQ multiplex PCR, and TCRdb's table has in-frame clones only and misses some. The repertoire has about 66,000 clones, roughly 84% of them found once; the top ten carry 17%. In regard to this clone: The antigen is unknown.

Sequencing used peripheral blood, obtained on day 0 of AZD1222 vaccination. This sequence originates from an adult in good health. The chain couples TRBV7-8 to TRBJ1-1; 7 bases are a match to TRBD1. CDR3: CASSSPTGRLNTEAFF. DNA of the CDR3: TGTGCCAGCAGCTCCCCGACAGGGCGACTGAACACTGAAGCTTTCTTT. The full variable domain, its missing parts supplied by reference TRBV7-8 and TRBJ1-1, is GAGVSQSPRYKVAKRGQDVALRCDPISGHVSLFWYQQALGQGPEFLTYFQNEAQLDKSGLPSDRFFAERPEGSVSTLKIQRTQQEDSAVYLCASSSPTGRLNTEAFFGQGTRLTVV.